This TCR beta chain came from a study of blood T cell repertoires in COVID-19. About the study: Sample material is recorded as cDNA or gDNA derived from T cells, B-cell-depleted T cells, or PBMCs.

CDR3 length: 14 amino acids. V lost 2 bases and J lost 4, with 9 bases in between. Per the germline V gene, CDR1 is LGHDT and CDR2 is YNNKEL (reference sequence). Seattle's enrolled individuals joined amid active infection and were then monitored longitudinally. In the authors' methods: Estimated nucleated cell counts came from reference gene primer amplification. Generated by immunoSEQ multiplex PCR, the TCRdb table keeps only in-frame clones and is missing some. V and J calls and clone size are those listed in that table; D and trimming were worked out from the DNA. Of some 130,000 clones listed, about 89% are singletons.

This chain joins TRBV3-1 (or the pseudogene TRBV3-2) and TRBJ1-3; D call uncertain. Sequencing was done on a sample of peripheral blood. The receptor was isolated from a woman between 70 and 85 years old with COVID-19, enrolled during active disease. The chain's CDR3 is CASSQTVAGNTIYF. The CDR3 DNA reads TGTGCCAGCAGCCAAACAGTCGCAGGAAACACCATATATTTT.